One and the same sample provided the 20 T cell receptor beta chains below, sequenced in a study of CD8 T cells in Susac syndrome. Random hexamers primed reverse transcription of about 0.5 to 1 ug RNA. TCRdb recomputed calls from the immunoSEQ multiplex PCR reads with MiXCR, one row per CDR3 protein. This sample has roughly 80,000 distinct CDR3 sequences, with roughly nine tenths found just once. Sample: CD8+ T cells from PBMCs. The receptors were sampled from a human donor with multiple sclerosis.

V usage is TRBV7-9 and J usage is TRBJ2-7; possibly TRBD1 or TRBD2 for D (6 bases each). The CDR3 has 16 residues. V dropped 5 bases and J dropped 3 bases, with 20 bases sitting between them. The germline V gene encodes CDR1 SEHNR and CDR2 FQNEAQ (reference sequence). CDR3 in amino acids: CASSPPRGRTIYEQYF. As DNA, the CDR3 is TGTGCCAGCAGCCCACCTCGGGGGCGGACTATCTACGAGCAGTACTTC. Based on the CDR3 plus reference TRBV7-9 and TRBJ2-7, the full variable domain is DTGVSQNPRHKITKRGQNVTFRCDPISEHNRLYWYRQTLGQGPEFLTYFQNEAQLEKSRLLSDRFSAERPKGSFSTLEIQRTEQGDSAMYLCASSPPRGRTIYEQYFGPGTRLTVT.

The CDR3 DNA sequence: TGTGCCAGCAGCTTAAGACTAGCGGCAGAAGAGACCCAGTACTTC. Its translation: CASSLRLAAEETQYF. The V and J genes are TRBV7-9 and TRBJ2-5, with TRBD2 matching over 9 bases. With 2 bases clipped from V and 3 bases from J, the junction kept 4 bases outside the gene matches. CDR1 SEHNR and CDR2 FQNEAQ come from the germline V gene (reference sequence). CDR3 size: 15 residues.

The chain couples TRBV15 to TRBJ1-5; D may be TRBD1 (6 bases). With 6 bases removed from V and 6 bases from J, the gap between germline ends came to 18 bases. This CDR3 has 15 amino acids. Germline loops: CDR1 LNHNV, CDR2 YYDKDF (reference sequence). The CDR3 reads CATSAGGMPGQPQHF. The CDR3 bases are TGTGCCACCAGTGCTGGGGGCATGCCTGGTCAGCCCCAGCATTTT.

This chain links TRBV20-1 with TRBJ2-1, with 14 bases identical to TRBD2. Germline values: CDR1 DFQATT, CDR2 SNEGSKA (reference sequence). This CDR3 region has 17 residues. J was trimmed by 0 bases and V by 5 bases; bases with no gene match: 6. CDR3 in amino acids: CSARGTSGGSSYNEQFF. The DNA for the CDR3 is TGCAGTGCTCGGGGGACTAGCGGGGGCAGCTCCTACAATGAGCAGTTCTTC.

The rearrangement uses TRBV19 and TRBJ2-1, with TRBD2 matching 9 bases. The CDR3 is 14 amino acids. CDR1 LNHDA and CDR2 SQIVND come from the germline V gene (reference sequence). The V and J ends lost 3 bases and 6 bases, in that order; junction bases with no gene match: 3. CDR3 region: CASSIAGGVNEQFF. In DNA form, the CDR3 reads TGTGCCAGTAGTATCGCGGGAGGGGTCAATGAGCAGTTCTTC.

The V gene is TRBV5-6, the J gene TRBJ2-3, with TRBD2 matching over 7 bases. V lost 2 bases to trimming and J lost 5 bases; unmatched junction nucleotides: 11. The CDR3 length is 16 residues. From germline, CDR1 is SGHDT and CDR2 YYEEEE. The CDR3 spells CASSFGVAGAVDTQYF. The CDR3, as DNA: TGTGCCAGCAGCTTCGGGGTTGCGGGAGCGGTAGATACGCAGTATTTT.

This chain's CDR3 is CASSYGTGSSPLHF. CDR3 in DNA: TGTGCCAGCAGTTACGGGACAGGGAGTTCACCCCTCCACTTT. The chain is built from TRBV27 and TRBJ1-6, with TRBD1 matching 9 bases. This CDR3 has 14 residues. The junction had 4 bases not matched to a gene; V was cut back by 4 bases and J by 9 bases. Germline V gene data show CDR1 as MNHEY and CDR2 as SMNVEV (reference sequence).

This clonotype was recorded only once. The J gene is TRBJ2-2, the V gene TRBV3-1; D is ambiguous. V was cut by 0 bases and J by 6 bases, with 14 bases left in between. Per the germline V gene, CDR1 is LGHDT and CDR2 is YNNKEL (reference sequence). This CDR3 has 16 amino acids. The CDR3 nucleotides read TGTGCCAGCAGCCAAGAGGGTAGTCTTTCGGCCGGGGAGCTGTTTTTT. This codes for CASSQEGSLSAGELFF.

V usage is TRBV7-8 and J usage is TRBJ2-7; 7 bases are a match to TRBD1. The CDR3 sequence is 15 residues long. Germline V CDR1 and CDR2: SGHVS, FQNEAQ. Unmatched junction bases numbered 11, after V lost 5 bases and J lost 4 bases. The CDR3 DNA reads TGTGCCAGCAGCACAGACCGGGACAGCCTATACGAGCAGTACTTC. Amino acids: CASSTDRDSLYEQYF. Together with reference TRBV7-8 and TRBJ2-7, the CDR3 gives the full variable domain: GAGVSQSPRYKVAKRGQDVALRCDPISGHVSLFWYQQALGQGPEFLTYFQNEAQLDKSGLPSDRFFAERPEGSVSTLKIQRTQQEDSAVYLCASSTDRDSLYEQYFGPGTRLTVT.

The table lists this clonotype with a count of one. The rearrangement joins TRBV27 to TRBJ2-2, with 7 bases fitting TRBD2. After removal of 2 bases from V and 1 base from J, the junction contained 1 base not matched to a gene. The CDR3 spans 15 residues. CDR1 and CDR2 (germline): MNHEY, SMNVEV (reference sequence). The CDR3 DNA sequence: TGTGCCAGCAGTTTAGGCGGGAGGAACACCGGGGAGCTGTTTTTT. It codes for CASSLGGRNTGELFF.

The chain has TRBV7-3 and TRBJ2-1, with D tentatively TRBD2 (5 bases). Per germline, CDR1 SGHTA and CDR2 FQGTGA. V lost 1 base and J lost 8, with 27 bases in between. CDR3 length equals 19 residues. The CDR3 DNA is TGTGCCAGCAGCTTAATCCCGTTGTCGCCTAACGGGGTTTGGGATGAGCAGTTCTTC. Protein sequence: CASSLIPLSPNGVWDEQFF.

The J gene is TRBJ2-1, the V gene TRBV6-1, with 11 positions matching TRBD2. Germline-derived CDR1 and CDR2 are MNHNS and SASEGT. The CDR3 length is 15 residues. V dropped 7 bases and J dropped 10; count of bases not matched to a gene: 12. CDR3 DNA: TGTGCCAGCACCGGGACTAGCGGCCCCAGGAGAGAGCAGTTCTTC. It encodes CASTGTSGPRREQFF.

The V call is TRBV19, the J call TRBJ2-7, with TRBD2 as a possible D gene (5 bases). The germline V gene encodes CDR1 LNHDA and CDR2 SQIVND (reference sequence). This CDR3 comprises 15 residues. V was cut by 5 bases and J by 2 bases, with 16 bases left in between. CDR3 DNA sequence: TGTGCCAGTAGTTCCGGAACCGGGAAAACCTACGAGCAGTACTTC. Residues: CASSSGTGKTYEQYF.

The V call is TRBV27, the J call TRBJ1-5, with TRBD1 as a possible D gene (5 bases). V lost 4 bases, J lost 2 bases, and 12 bases lay in between. The CDR3 is 15 residues long. Per germline, CDR1 MNHEY and CDR2 SMNVEV (reference sequence). The CDR3, as DNA: TGTGCCAGCAGTTCAGGGTCTCGGGGCAATCAGCCCCAGCATTTT. Amino acids: CASSSGSRGNQPQHF.

The chain employs TRBV3-1 and TRBJ2-1; D gene ambiguous. Germline CDR1 and CDR2: LGHDT and YNNKEL (reference sequence). The ends were cut back, 0 bases at V and 3 bases at J, with 15 bases in the middle. The CDR3 totals 17 residues. This chain's CDR3 is CASSQEEGDSFYNEQFF. DNA for the CDR3: TGTGCCAGCAGCCAAGAAGAAGGAGACTCCTTCTACAATGAGCAGTTCTTC.

CDR3: CASSYKGYSNQPQHF. The DNA of the CDR3 is TGTGCCAGCAGTTACAAGGGCTATAGCAATCAGCCCCAGCATTTT. This sequence joins TRBV6-5 and TRBJ1-5; no reliable D call. Trimming left V 2 bases short and J 0 bases short, with 8 bases between. The germline V gene encodes CDR1 MNHEY and CDR2 SVGAGI. The CDR3 runs 15 residues.

The V call is TRBV2, the J call TRBJ2-1; 10 positions match TRBD2. Germline values: CDR1 SNHLY, CDR2 FYNNEI. CDR3 length equals 16 residues. The V and J ends lost 5 bases and 6 bases, in that order; junction bases with no gene match: 10. The CDR3 spells CASSPSGRAPPNEQFF. The DNA of the CDR3 is TGTGCCAGCAGTCCCAGCGGGAGGGCTCCTCCCAATGAGCAGTTCTTC.

The V gene is TRBV6-5, the J gene TRBJ1-1; no reliable D call. This CDR3 is built from 15 residues. V lost 0 bases, J lost 0 bases, and 8 bases lay in between. Germline CDR1 and CDR2: MNHEY and SVGAGI. The CDR3: CASSYSFGVNTEAFF. The CDR3 nucleotides read TGTGCCAGCAGTTACTCGTTCGGGGTGAACACTGAAGCTTTCTTT.

The chain carries TRBV19 and TRBJ2-7; a possible D gene is TRBD2 (6 bases). From germline, CDR1 is LNHDA and CDR2 SQIVND (reference sequence). This CDR3 comprises 13 residues. The V end lost 5 bases, the J end lost 3 bases, and 11 bases lay between the germline ends. CDR3 coding DNA: TGTGCCAGTAGTTATCCGGGAGACTACGAGCAGTACTTC. Encoded protein: CASSYPGDYEQYF.

V usage is TRBV9 and J usage is TRBJ2-1; 11 positions match TRBD2. The CDR3 loop spans 14 amino acids. Germline CDR1 reads SGDLS; CDR2 reads YYNGEE. V lost 5 bases, J lost 4 bases, and 2 bases stayed unmatched. DNA for the CDR3: TGTGCCAGCAGTACTAGCGGGGGTTACAATGAGCAGTTCTTC. Translation gives CASSTSGGYNEQFF.